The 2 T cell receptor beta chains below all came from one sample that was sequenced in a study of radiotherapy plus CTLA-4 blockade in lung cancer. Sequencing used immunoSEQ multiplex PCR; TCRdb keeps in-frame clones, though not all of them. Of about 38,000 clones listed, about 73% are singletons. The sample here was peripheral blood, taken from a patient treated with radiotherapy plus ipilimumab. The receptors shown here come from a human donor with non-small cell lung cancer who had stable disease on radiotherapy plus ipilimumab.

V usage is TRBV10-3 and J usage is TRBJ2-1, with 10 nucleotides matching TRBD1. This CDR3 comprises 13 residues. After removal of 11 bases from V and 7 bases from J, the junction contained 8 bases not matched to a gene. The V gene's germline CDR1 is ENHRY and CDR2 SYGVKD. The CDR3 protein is CAVGQGTGNEQFF. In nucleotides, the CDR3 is TGTGCCGTGGGACAGGGGACGGGTAATGAGCAGTTCTTC.

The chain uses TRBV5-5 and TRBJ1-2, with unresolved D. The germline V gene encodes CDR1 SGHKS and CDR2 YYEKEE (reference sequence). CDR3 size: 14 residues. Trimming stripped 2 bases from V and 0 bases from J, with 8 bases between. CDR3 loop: CASSFTDPNYGYTF. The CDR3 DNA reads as TGTGCCAGCAGCTTCACAGACCCTAACTATGGCTACACCTTC.